This paragraph reports one T cell receptor (beta chain). What it recognizes is unknown. It is unclear where the CDR3 begins or ends on the DNA, so no DNA is shown, and the CDR3 is as TCRdb lists it. The sample originates from a study of T-cell reconstitution after alpha-beta-depleted transplantation in children. Regarding the study as a whole: There were some patients whose high TCRbeta diversity at day 60 came from surviving recipient T cells and thymic progenitors. Counts and diversity of T cells one year after transplant came mostly from newly produced T cells.

The authors prepared the TCRbeta library with unique molecular identifiers. TCRdb used MiXCR to reprocess the PCR reads, holding one entry per CDR3 protein. The data show about 300,000 distinct CDR3 sequences, 10% seen once. Termini included, the CDR3 measures 13 amino acids. From germline, CDR1 is SGDLS and CDR2 YYNGEE. The chain links TRBV9 to TRBJ2-1. The clonotype comes from a boy under three years old with acute myeloid leukemia, due to receive a stem cell transplant. Source: PBMCs, taken before TCRalphabeta/CD19-depleted stem cell transplant. CDR3 in amino acids: CASSVAGGNEQIF.